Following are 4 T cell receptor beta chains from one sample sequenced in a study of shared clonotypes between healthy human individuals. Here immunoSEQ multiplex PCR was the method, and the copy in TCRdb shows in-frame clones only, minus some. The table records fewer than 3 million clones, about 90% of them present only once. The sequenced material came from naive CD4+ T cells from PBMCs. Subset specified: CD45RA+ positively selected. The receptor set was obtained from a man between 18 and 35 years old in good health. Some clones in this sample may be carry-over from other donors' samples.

CDR3 sequence: CAISESKRENKFF. For the CDR3, the DNA is TGTGCCATCAGTGAGTCGAAACGGGAGAATAAGTTCTTC. The chain employs TRBV10-3 and TRBJ2-1, with D possibly TRBD2 on 6 matching bases. Germline CDR1 and CDR2: ENHRY and SYGVKD. This CDR3 has 13 amino acids. Trimming left V 0 bases short and J 14 bases short, with 14 bases between.

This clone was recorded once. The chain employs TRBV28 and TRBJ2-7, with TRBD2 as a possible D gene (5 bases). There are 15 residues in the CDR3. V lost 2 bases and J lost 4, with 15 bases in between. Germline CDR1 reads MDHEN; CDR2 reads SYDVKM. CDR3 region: CASSLGPGLDYEQYF. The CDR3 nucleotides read TGTGCCAGCAGTTTAGGTCCAGGACTTGATTACGAGCAGTACTTC.

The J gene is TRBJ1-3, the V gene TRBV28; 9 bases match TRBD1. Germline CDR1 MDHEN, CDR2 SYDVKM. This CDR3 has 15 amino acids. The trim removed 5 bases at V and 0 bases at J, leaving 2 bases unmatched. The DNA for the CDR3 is TGTGCCAGCAGTGGACAGGGGTTCTCTGGAAACACCATATATTTT. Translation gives CASSGQGFSGNTIYF.

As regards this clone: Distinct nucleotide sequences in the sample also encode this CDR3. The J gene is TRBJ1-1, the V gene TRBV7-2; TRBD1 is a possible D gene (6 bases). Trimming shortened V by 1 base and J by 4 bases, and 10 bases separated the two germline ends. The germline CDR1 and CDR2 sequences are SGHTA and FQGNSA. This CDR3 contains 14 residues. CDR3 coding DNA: TGTGCCAGCAGCTTAGTAGGAGGGGGCACTGAAGCTTTCTTT. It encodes CASSLVGGGTEAFF.